This section outlines one T cell receptor beta chain sequence together with its context. At the DNA level, this CDR3 is encoded by other sequences in the same sample as well. The record originates from a study of blood T cell repertoires in COVID-19. Assay used: immunoSEQ multiplex PCR; TCRdb lists only in-frame clones, some missing. The table includes some 180,000 clones, 90% detected once. V lost 0 bases and J 1 base, leaving 4 bases between the germline ends. The V gene's germline CDR1 is SGDLS and CDR2 YYNGEE. The CDR3 consists of 13 residues. V and J are TRBV9 and TRBJ1-1, with no clear D. This TCR was recovered from a man aged 50-59 years with acute or convalescent COVID-19. The specimen was peripheral blood. The CDR3 DNA reads TGTGCCAGCAGCGTAGCGGGGAACACTGAAGCTTTCTTT. It translates to CASSVAGNTEAFF.